This paragraph covers one T cell receptor beta chain sequence. Its target is not known. Compared with germline, one end of the junction differs, possibly owing to a read error. The CDR3 sequence is 14 residues long. Germline assignment: CDR1 LGHDT and CDR2 YNNKEL (reference sequence). This entry is derived from a study of breast tumors, draining lymph nodes, adjacent tissues. Findings and limits, study-wide: Data only fit, rather than demonstrated, lymph node origin of most tumor T cells. Compared with basal-like, luminal-like tumors shared significantly more repertoire with nontumor tissue. Compared with lymph nodes, tumors were less diverse; compared with nontumor tissue, more. The data were judged consistent with most tumor T cells coming from lymph node and expanding in tumor.

TCRdb processed the multiplex PCR reads anew with MiXCR; each CDR3 protein has one entry. The table records approximately 19,000 distinct CDR3 sequences, approximately 51% of them present only once. V and J are TRBV3-1 and TRBJ1-2; D is perhaps TRBD1 (6 bases). The sequence was collected from a female donor with breast cancer. Some clones in this sample may be carry-over from other donors' samples. Sequencing input: breast tumor tissue. The chain's CDR3 is CASSHGKGDLGCTF. Here the CDR3 DNA reads TGCGCCAGCAGCCACGGGAAGGGGGACCTTGGCTGCACCTTC.